The rows below give T cell receptor beta chains drawn from one sample of a study of metastatic and nonmetastatic thyroid tumors. TCRdb used MiXCR to call clones anew from the PCR reads. Of about 21,000 clones listed, 28% are singletons. The sample was tumor tissue. These receptor sequences come from a male donor with papillary thyroid cancer or a benign thyroid nodule (not recorded which). Some clones in this sample may be carry-over from other donors' samples. Each CDR3 is given with its conserved first and last residue. A D gene is named only where the DNA matches it firmly. Clone size, where shown, is once, few, many, or a class for clones that have expanded.

j_call d_call v_call clone_size cdr3_nt cdr3_aa
TRBJ1-1 - TRBV11-3 few TGTGCCAGCAGCTTTGGGGAACAGGCGCTCACTGAAGCTTTCTTT CASSFGEQALTEAFF
TRBJ1-6 - TRBV2 many TGTGCCAGCACCGGAGGACGGTATAATTCACCCCTCCACTTT CASTGGRYNSPLHF
TRBJ2-7 - TRBV7-8 many TGTGCCAGCAGCTCCGGGACAGGGGCACTAGCGGGGTCCTACGAGCAGTACTTC CASSSGTGALAGSYEQYF
TRBJ1-1 - TRBV6-9 few TGTGCCAGCAGTTTGGGCCTTAAAGCTTTCTTT CASSLGLKAFF
TRBJ1-2 - TRBV5-1 - TGCGCCAGCAGCTTGGAGGGCCCTGGCTACACCTTC CASSLEGPGYTF
TRBJ1-2 - TRBV24-1 - TGTGCCACCAGTGATGGCTCTTTCGGCCTCAACTATGGCTACACCTTC CATSDGSFGLNYGYTF
TRBJ2-7 TRBD2 TRBV20-1 medium-sized TGCAGTGCTAGAGGAAATAGCGGGAGGTCCTACGAGCAGTACTTC CSARGNSGRSYEQYF
TRBJ1-3 - TRBV3-1 - TGTGCCAGCAGCCACCACAGGAGCTCTGGAAACACCATATATTTT CASSHHRSSGNTIYF
TRBJ2-7 - TRBV19 few TGTGCCAGTAGTCGAGGGGGTGGAATCTCCTACGAGCAGTACTTC CASSRGGGISYEQYF
TRBJ2-7 TRBD2 TRBV20-1 - TGCAGTGCTAGAGACCCCAGACTAGCGGTAGGGGCCGAGCAGTACTTC CSARDPRLAVGAEQYF
TRBJ1-2 - TRBV5-1 - TGCGCCAGCAGCTTGGAGCGATTGGGGGCGCGGCGCTACACCTTC CASSLERLGARRYTF
TRBJ2-7 - TRBV11-2 - TGTGCCAGCAGCTTATGCAAAGACGAGCAGTACTTC CASSLCKDEQYF
TRBJ2-2 TRBD1 TRBV2 - TGTGCCAGCACAGTGAGGGGGCGTCCGACGAACACCGGGGAGCTGTTTTTT CASTVRGRPTNTGELFF
TRBJ2-1 - TRBV28 few TGTGCCATCATTGCGGGCGGGGACAATGAGCGGTTCTTC CAIIAGGDNERFF
TRBJ2-7 - TRBV2 few TGTGCCAGCAGTCAAGACTTCCCGACCTCCTACGAGCAGTACTTC CASSQDFPTSYEQYF
TRBJ2-7 TRBD1 TRBV11-2 - TGTGCCAGCAGCTTTTTGGACAGGGGGTCCGAGCAGTACTTC CASSFLDRGSEQYF
TRBJ2-7 - TRBV6-1 few TGTGCCAGCGGGACCTCCGGGACTTCCGAGGGGCAGTACTTC CASGTSGTSEGQYF
TRBJ2-3 TRBD2 TRBV20-1 many TGCAGTGCTAGAGATTCCCCGGGACTAGCGGTTCGGTATTTT CSARDSPGLAVRYF
TRBJ1-5 - TRBV6-2/TRBV6-3 many TGTGCCAGCAGCGAGACAGCCAGCAATCAGCCCCAGCATTTT CASSETASNQPQHF
TRBJ2-1 TRBD2 TRBV9 many TGTGCCAGCAGCGTAGGAGGGACTAGCGTCAATGAGCAGTTCTTC CASSVGGTSVNEQFF
TRBJ1-1 - TRBV2 - TGTGCCAGCACTGAGCAGGGAGAGAACACTGAAGCTTTCTTT CASTEQGENTEAFF
TRBJ2-3 - TRBV4-2 - TGTGCCAGCAGCCAAGCGGACGGGGGAGTAGTTACGCAGTATTTT CASSQADGGVVTQYF
TRBJ2-1 - TRBV5-1 - TGCGCCAGCAGAATAGGGGAATCCTACAATGAGCAGTTCTTC CASRIGESYNEQFF
TRBJ2-1 - TRBV29-1 many TGCAGCGTTTCCCGAACGGTAGGGGGATATGAGCAGTTCTTC CSVSRTVGGYEQFF
TRBJ2-3 TRBD1 TRBV6-1 - TGTGCCAGCAGGGGGACAGGGGGAGGTACAGATACGCAGTATTTT CASRGTGGGTDTQYF
TRBJ1-4 TRBD1 TRBV10-3 many TGTGCCAGCGGACAGGGGGCGGAAAAACTGTTTTTT CASGQGAEKLFF
TRBJ2-1 TRBD2 TRBV20-1 - TGCAGTGCTTACCAGAGCGGGAGAAGTGAGCAGTTCTTC CSAYQSGRSEQFF
TRBJ2-3 - TRBV28 few TGTGCCAGCATACTACAGGGGGGGGATACGCAGTATTTT CASILQGGDTQYF
TRBJ2-2 TRBD2 TRBV25-1 few TGTGCCAGCAGGCCACCCGGGACTAGCGGGGCTACCGGGGAGCTGTTTTTT CASRPPGTSGATGELFF
TRBJ2-1 - TRBV20-1 many TGCAGTGCTAGAGAAGCACTGGGACTGGGGCCGGGCAATGAGCAGTTCTTC CSAREALGLGPGNEQFF
TRBJ1-1 - TRBV12-3/TRBV12-4 - TGTGCCAGCAGTTTAGGGAGGGGAACTGAAGCTTTCTTT CASSLGRGTEAFF
TRBJ2-7 - TRBV3-1 - TGTGCCAGCAGCCAAGATCAGGGCGAGCAGTACTTC CASSQDQGEQYF
TRBJ2-7 - TRBV7-8 - TGTGCCAGCAGCTCGGGTAACGAGCAGTACTTC CASSSGNEQYF
TRBJ2-2 - TRBV9 many TGTGCCAGCAGCGTAGAGGGCAGGGATACCGGGGAGCTGTTTTTT CASSVEGRDTGELFF
TRBJ2-1 - TRBV11-2 - TGTGCCAGCAGCTTACAGGGTCCTCAAAACAATGAGCAGTTCTTC CASSLQGPQNNEQFF
TRBJ1-2 - TRBV3-1 - TGTGCCAGCAGCCAAGGACAGGCGGGTGGCTACACCTTC CASSQGQAGGYTF
TRBJ2-7 - TRBV7-2 - TGTGCCAGCACCTTCTCCTACGAGCAGTACTTC CASTFSYEQYF
TRBJ1-5 - TRBV20-1 once TGCAGTGCCCTTAGGGGGGGCAATCAGCCCCAGCATTTT CSALRGGNQPQHF
TRBJ1-4 TRBD1 TRBV28 - TGTGCCAGCAGTCCAAGGGACAGGGGTTGGTTAAGGGAAAAACTGTTTTTT CASSPRDRGWLREKLFF
TRBJ2-5 TRBD2 TRBV7-7 - TGTGCTAGCAGCTTGGGACTAGGAGGGGAGACCCAGTACTTC CASSLGLGGETQYF
TRBJ2-5 TRBD1 TRBV15 few TGTGCCACCAGCAGAGATCTGGCAGGGGGAGAGACCCAGTACTTC CATSRDLAGGETQYF
TRBJ2-6 - TRBV29-1 many TGCAGCGTCATGGAGTCTGGGGCCAACGTCCTGACTTTC CSVMESGANVLTF
TRBJ2-2 - TRBV27 - TGTGCCAGCAGTTTAACTTTTAACACCGGGGAGCTGTTTTTT CASSLTFNTGELFF